The clone carrying this TCR beta chain was seen once. Its antigen is still unknown. Germline V gene sequence: CDR1 MNHEY, CDR2 SVGAGI. V shed 5 bases and J shed 8 bases, with 12 bases lying between them. The CDR3 covers 13 residues. Extraction of RNA preceded its reverse transcription into cDNA, which served as the sequencing template. Produced via immunoSEQ multiplex PCR; TCRdb's table is partial and in-frame only. The top ten clones hold roughly 11% of a sample with about 170,000 clones, 67% of them seen once. The sample originates from a study of CD8+ T cells in alopecia areata. About the research overall: People stayed on tofacitinib for 6 to 18 months, then stopped the drug for 6 months. The study, taken as a whole, reports: The study also sequences resident alphabeta T cells of normal skin in scalp samples. Affected lesional scalp, above all in alopecia totalis/universalis, was more clonal than normal scalp.

PBMCs were stained for CD3, CD4 and CD8, and CD4+ and CD8+ T cells were sorted. V gene TRBV6-5 combines with J gene TRBJ1-4; D is ambiguous. The clonotype comes from a human donor with alopecia areata. Specimen: CD8+ T cells sorted from blood, collected at week 0. In DNA form, the CDR3 reads TGTGCCAGCAGTGTCGTTAGAATCGAAAAACTGTTTTTT. The encoded protein is CASSVVRIEKLFF.